This T cell receptor beta chain stems from a study of T cell responses to AZD1222 COVID-19 vaccine. Germline V gene data show CDR1 as LGHNA and CDR2 as YSLEER. V shed 1 base and J 6 bases; nucleotides not matched to a gene: 3. There are 14 residues in the CDR3. General study results and limits: Mapped onto spike, vaccine-associated CD4 TCRs spanned it and were dominant at 160-218 and 743-854. The repertoires were collected only after the peak T cell response. Clonal diversity was possibly underestimated, and the donors were mostly white British, with more females. Only a handful of AZD1222 recipients tested seropositive at baseline.

A remark on this clone: The antigen remains undetermined.

Assay: immunoSEQ multiplex PCR; the TCRdb copy retains only in-frame clones and omits some. The table includes some 200,000 clones, approximately 90% detected once. This specimen consisted of peripheral blood, obtained 28 days after the second dose of the MenACWY control vaccine. The chain combines TRBV4-3 with TRBJ2-7, with TRBD1 matching 10 bases. The receptor comes from an adult who received the MenACWY meningococcal vaccine as a control. CDR3 protein: CASSQVGTGAEQYF. CDR3 nucleotides: TGCGCCAGCAGCCAAGTAGGGACAGGGGCCGAGCAGTACTTC.